This entry features one TCR beta chain sequence. Patients picked for sequencing had shown CD8+CD57+ cell expansion detected by flow cytometry. For CDR3 and TCR beta VDJ profiling, genomic DNA was the template used. TCRdb passed the reads through MiXCR, listing each CDR3 protein once. Here the sample spans around 200,000 distinct CDR3 sequences, around 60% being singletons. The entry originates in a study of CD8+CD57+ T cells in acquired aplastic anemia. Germline V CDR1 and CDR2: SGDLS, YYNGEE. The CDR3 covers 15 residues. V was pared by 4 bases and J by 4 bases, with 17 bases between. This clonotype was obtained from a human donor with aplastic anemia. Source material: sorted CD4+, CD8+, or CD8+CD57+ T cells (not recorded which) from PBMCs. The V call is TRBV9, the J call TRBJ1-2, with a tentative D call TRBD1 (6 bases). DNA for the CDR3: TGTGCCAGCAGCCCCGGACAGCTTGGTACCTATGGCTACACCTTC. Protein product: CASSPGQLGTYGYTF.